The clone carrying this T cell receptor (beta chain) was observed a single time. Clones were sequenced by immunoSEQ multiplex PCR, and TCRdb holds only the in-frame ones, with some missing. The sample holds over 200,000 clones; approximately 86% are singletons and the top ten take roughly 2.8%. These data originate in a study of cytomegalovirus exposure and HLA in healthy donors. Germline assignment: CDR1 SGHTA and CDR2 FQGNSA. This CDR3 contains 16 residues. Trimming cost V 3 bases and J 4 bases; bases outside gene matches: 6. Sequencing used PBMCs. This chain joins TRBV7-2 and TRBJ2-1; 10 bases line up with TRBD2. The clonotype was recovered from a woman between 18 and 30 years old in good health and CMV-seronegative. The CDR3 is CASSFRAGGLYNEQFF. In DNA, the CDR3 is TGTGCCAGCAGCTTCAGAGCGGGAGGGCTATACAATGAGCAGTTCTTC.